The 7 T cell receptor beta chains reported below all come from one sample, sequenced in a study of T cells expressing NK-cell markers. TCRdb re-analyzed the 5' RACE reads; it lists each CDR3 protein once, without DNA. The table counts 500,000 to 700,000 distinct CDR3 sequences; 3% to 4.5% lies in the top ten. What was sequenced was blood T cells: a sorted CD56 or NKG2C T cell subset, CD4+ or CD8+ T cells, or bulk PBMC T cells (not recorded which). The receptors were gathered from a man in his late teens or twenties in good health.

Here the CDR3 reads CAWTQDTNSLGDEQFF. The chain is built from TRBV30 and TRBJ2-1. Germline loops: CDR1 GTSNPN, CDR2 SVGIG (reference sequence). This CDR3 region has 16 residues.

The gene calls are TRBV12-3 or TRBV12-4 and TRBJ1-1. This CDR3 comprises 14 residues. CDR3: CASIARGLNTEAFF.

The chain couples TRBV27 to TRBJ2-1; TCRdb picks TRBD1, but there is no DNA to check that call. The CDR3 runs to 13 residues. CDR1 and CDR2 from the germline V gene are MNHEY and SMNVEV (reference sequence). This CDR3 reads CASAVRGHNEQFF.

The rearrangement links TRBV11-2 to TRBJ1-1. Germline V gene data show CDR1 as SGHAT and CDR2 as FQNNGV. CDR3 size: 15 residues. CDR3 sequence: CASSFSIRQNTEAFF.

The chain's CDR3 is CASSPLATANEQFF. The chain joins TRBV11-3 to TRBJ2-1; TCRdb's D call of TRBD2 is untestable without DNA. CDR1 SGHNT and CDR2 YENEEA come from the germline V gene. The CDR3 is made up of 14 amino acids.

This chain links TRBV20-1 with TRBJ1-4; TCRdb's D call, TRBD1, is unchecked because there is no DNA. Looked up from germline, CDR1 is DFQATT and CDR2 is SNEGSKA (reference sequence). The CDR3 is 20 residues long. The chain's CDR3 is CSARVPSTHPGAGYREKLFF.

This chain's CDR3 is CSAPWTLQTPDTQYF. The rearrangement joins TRBV20-1 to TRBJ2-3; TCRdb's assignment of TRBD2 cannot be checked, as there is no DNA. Germline V gives CDR1 DFQATT, CDR2 SNEGSKA (reference sequence). The CDR3 is made up of 15 amino acids.